The 32 T cell receptor beta chains below were found in one sample sequenced in a study of blood T cell repertoires in COVID-19. Sequencing used immunoSEQ multiplex PCR; TCRdb keeps in-frame clones, though not all of them. There are around 190,000 clones in the sample; 84% occur only once, and about 3.2% lies in the top ten. The sample taken for sequencing was PBMCs or T cells enriched from blood (not recorded which). These receptors were obtained from a woman aged 25 to 39 who had been exposed to COVID-19.

The chain joins TRBV19 to TRBJ2-2, with TRBD2 as a possible D gene (6 bases). CDR1 LNHDA and CDR2 SQIVND come from the germline V gene (reference sequence). There are 16 residues in the CDR3. With 4 bases removed from V and 1 base from J, the gap between germline ends came to 13 bases. CDR3 residues: CASSNLADLNTGELFF. CDR3 sequence (DNA): TGTGCCAGTAGTAACTTAGCGGATTTGAACACCGGGGAGCTGTTTTTT.

The V gene is TRBV7-8, the J gene TRBJ1-1; D remains ambiguous. The CDR3 loop spans 14 amino acids. From germline, CDR1 is SGHVS and CDR2 FQNEAQ. Trimming removed 3 bases from V and 2 bases from J, with 10 bases in between. CDR3 protein: CASSLPTENTEAFF. The CDR3 region has the DNA TGTGCCAGCAGCTTGCCGACTGAAAACACTGAAGCTTTCTTT.

This chain joins TRBV7-2 and TRBJ2-2, with 7 bases identical to TRBD1. CDR3 length: 13 residues. Germline V gene sequence: CDR1 SGHTA, CDR2 FQGNSA. J lost 10 bases, V lost 4 bases, and 6 bases had no gene match. CDR3 DNA sequence: TGTGCCAGCAGCTGGGTAGGGGGCCCGGAGCTGTTTTTT. Its translation: CASSWVGGPELFF.

The chain joins TRBV7-8 to TRBJ1-2; D is unresolved. The CDR3 is 13 residues long. V was trimmed by 3 bases and J by 2 bases, leaving 7 bases between them. The V gene's germline CDR1 is SGHVS and CDR2 FQNEAQ. The CDR3 loop is CASSFARNYGYTF. CDR3 sequence (DNA): TGTGCCAGCAGCTTTGCCAGAAACTATGGCTACACCTTC.

This clone was seen just once. V gene TRBV7-9 combines with J gene TRBJ1-5; TRBD1 matches at 7 bases. The germline gives CDR1 SEHNR, CDR2 FQNEAQ (reference sequence). With 4 bases clipped from V and 4 bases from J, the junction kept 4 bases outside the gene matches. The CDR3 spans 14 residues. DNA of the CDR3: TGTGCCAGCAGCTCGGGACAGCCAAATCAGCCCCAGCATTTT. It yields the protein CASSSGQPNQPQHF.

This chain joins TRBV9 and TRBJ1-1; 7 bases agree with TRBD1. Germline CDR1 and CDR2: SGDLS and YYNGEE. Trimming removed 2 bases from V and 6 bases from J; junction bases left unmatched: 7. The CDR3 has 14 residues. The CDR3 sequence: CASSVKGANAEAFF. The CDR3 region has the DNA TGTGCCAGCAGCGTGAAGGGGGCGAATGCTGAAGCTTTCTTT. Together with reference TRBV9 and TRBJ1-1, the CDR3 gives the full variable domain: DSGVTQTPKHLITATGQRVTLRCSPRSGDLSVYWYQQSLDQGLQFLIQYYNGEERAKGNILERFSAQQFPDLHSELNLSSLELGDSALYFCASSVKGANAEAFFGQGTRLTVV.

The V call is TRBV15, the J call TRBJ1-3; no clear D. Trimming cost V 4 bases and J 1 base, with 5 bases left between them. Germline assignment: CDR1 LNHNV and CDR2 YYDKDF (reference sequence). The CDR3 loop spans 13 amino acids. The CDR3 loop is CATSTRSGNTIYF. In nucleotides, the CDR3 is TGTGCCACCAGCACCCGTTCTGGAAACACCATATATTTT.

The gene calls are TRBV10-3 and TRBJ1-1, with 11 bases that match TRBD1. V trimming: 11 bases; J trimming: 1 base; junction bases outside the gene matches: 9. The CDR3 extends over 15 amino acids. The germline gives CDR1 ENHRY, CDR2 SYGVKD. This CDR3 reads CASERTGGPNTEAFF. The CDR3 DNA reads as TGTGCCTCAGAACGGACAGGGGGCCCGAACACTGAAGCTTTCTTT.

This clone was detected a few times. CDR3 DNA: TGCGCCAGCAGCTTGGAGACAGGGAGTACTTCACCCCTCCACTTT. Amino acids: CASSLETGSTSPLHF. The rearrangement joins TRBV5-1 to TRBJ1-6, with 7 bases lining up with TRBD1. Germline V lookup: CDR1 SGHRS, CDR2 YFSETQ. The CDR3 extends over 15 amino acids. V shed 0 bases and J 9 bases; nucleotides not matched to a gene: 6.

V is TRBV5-4 and J is TRBJ1-1; no clear D gene. The length of the CDR3 is 11 residues. V lost 4 bases, J lost 12 bases, and 13 bases lay in between. Germline lookup yields CDR1 SGHNT and CDR2 YYREEE (reference sequence). For the CDR3, the DNA is TGTGCCAGCAGCCGCGGAGCGAGGACTTTCTTT. This translates into CASSRGARTFF.

V is TRBV7-2 and J is TRBJ2-2; no clear D. The germline V gene has CDR1 SGHTA and CDR2 FQGNSA. The CDR3 extends over 14 amino acids. The germline V and J ends were trimmed by 1 base and 7 bases, with 10 bases remaining between them. CDR3 residues: CASSLVGDGGELFF. CDR3 sequence (DNA): TGTGCCAGCAGCTTAGTTGGAGACGGCGGGGAGCTGTTTTTT.

This clone was seen a single time. The chain employs TRBV14 and TRBJ2-1; D remains ambiguous. The CDR3 extends over 15 amino acids. The germline V gene has CDR1 SGHDN and CDR2 FVKESK. V gave up 1 base and J gave up 2 bases, with 9 bases separating them. CDR3 protein: CASSQVGPAYNEQFF. CDR3 in DNA: TGTGCCAGCAGCCAAGTTGGTCCAGCCTACAATGAGCAGTTCTTC.

The CDR3 loop is CASSFGQNEAFF. The CDR3 bases are TGTGCCAGCAGCTTCGGACAGAATGAAGCTTTCTTT. The J gene is TRBJ1-1, the V gene TRBV5-4, with D possibly matching TRBD1 (6 bases). The length of the CDR3 is 12 residues. Trimming cost V 2 bases and J 7 bases, with 9 bases left between them. Germline CDR1 is SGHNT and CDR2 is YYREEE (reference sequence).

In its sample, this clone was seen once. This sequence joins TRBV4-1 and TRBJ1-1; D might be TRBD1 (5 bases). Trimming shortened V by 0 bases and J by 1 base, and 18 bases separated the two germline ends. The CDR3 loop spans 18 amino acids. Germline loops: CDR1 MGHRA, CDR2 YSYEKL. The CDR3 nucleotides are TGCGCCAGCAGCCAAGAGCCCCTAACCGGGGGTTCGAACACTGAAGCTTTCTTT. The encoded protein is CASSQEPLTGGSNTEAFF.

This clone has a single count. V and J are TRBV27 and TRBJ2-7; possibly TRBD1 for D (6 bases). V was shortened by 4 bases and J by 5 bases, with 12 bases between the two germline ends. The CDR3 loop spans 13 amino acids. CDR1 is MNHEY and CDR2 is SMNVEV in the germline V gene (reference sequence). In DNA, the CDR3 is TGTGCCAGCAGTTACACAGGGTCCCACGAGCAGTACTTC. Amino acids: CASSYTGSHEQYF.

V gene TRBV7-3 combines with J gene TRBJ2-2, with 7 bases lining up with TRBD2. J was trimmed by 5 bases and V by 6 bases; bases with no gene match: 9. Germline V gives CDR1 SGHTA, CDR2 FQGTGA. The CDR3 has 15 residues. CDR3 sequence: CASSLGGGETGELFF. CDR3 DNA sequence: TGTGCCAGCAGTCTCGGCGGGGGTGAGACCGGGGAGCTGTTTTTT.

This clone occurred a few times. This sample includes further DNA sequences coding for the same CDR3. This chain connects TRBV27 to TRBJ2-7; 9 bases match TRBD1. The CDR3 sequence is 14 residues long. Germline lookup yields CDR1 MNHEY and CDR2 SMNVEV (reference sequence). Germline trimming cut 3 bases from V and 3 bases from J; bases unmatched to any gene: 3. The CDR3, as DNA: TGTGCCAGCAGTTTGGGACAGGGCATCTACGAGCAGTACTTC. Protein sequence: CASSLGQGIYEQYF.

This clone was seen more than once but under ten times. The rearrangement uses TRBV9 and TRBJ2-3, with 9 bases identical to TRBD2. V lost 1 base to trimming and J lost 4 bases; unmatched junction nucleotides: 10. CDR3 size: 17 residues. The germline V gene encodes CDR1 SGDLS and CDR2 YYNGEE. The CDR3 loop is CASSVNHGRGGSDTQYF. In DNA, the CDR3 is TGTGCCAGCAGCGTAAACCATGGGCGGGGGGGATCAGATACGCAGTATTTT.

The V gene is TRBV10-2, the J gene TRBJ2-2; D gene uncertain. CDR1 is WSHSY, CDR2 SAAADI, per germline. Trimming pared 2 bases from V and 5 bases from J, leaving 9 bases between. CDR3 length equals 14 residues. This CDR3 is CASSEAQTTGELFF. CDR3 nucleotides: TGCGCCAGCAGTGAGGCCCAGACAACCGGGGAGCTGTTTTTT.

J is TRBJ1-5 and V is TRBV4-1; no firm D call. CDR1 is MGHRA, CDR2 YSYEKL, per germline. This CDR3 is built from 13 residues. V lost 0 bases and J lost 4, with 4 bases in between. CDR3 nucleotides: TGCGCCAGCAGCCAAGACCCTAATCAGCCCCAGCATTTT. Translation gives CASSQDPNQPQHF.

This clone was observed a handful of times. The V and J genes are TRBV11-2 and TRBJ1-1, with D unclear. From germline, CDR1 is SGHAT and CDR2 FQNNGV. Trimming took off 2 bases at V and 5 bases at J, with 9 bases between the two ends. CDR3 length equals 13 residues. The CDR3 spells CASSLSPGTEAFF. CDR3 nucleotides: TGTGCCAGCAGCTTATCTCCGGGAACTGAAGCTTTCTTT.

The rearrangement links TRBV5-1 to TRBJ1-1; D gene ambiguous. CDR1 and CDR2 from the germline V gene are SGHRS and YFSETQ. The CDR3 totals 16 residues. V lost 3 bases to trimming and J lost 4 bases, with 19 bases between them. CDR3 bases: TGCGCCAGCAGCTGGGCCCCCGCTAGCGGCAGCACTGAAGCTTTCTTT. It specifies CASSWAPASGSTEAFF.

DNA of the CDR3: TGTGCCAGCAGCGTTGGTAGGGAGTGGGATTCACCCCTCCACTTT. Translated, it gives CASSVGREWDSPLHF. The V and J genes are TRBV9 and TRBJ1-6; no firm D call. The germline V gene has CDR1 SGDLS and CDR2 YYNGEE. The CDR3 covers 15 residues. V was pared by 2 bases and J by 8 bases, with 14 bases between. Full variable domain (remainder filled in from reference TRBV9 and TRBJ1-6): DSGVTQTPKHLITATGQRVTLRCSPRSGDLSVYWYQQSLDQGLQFLIQYYNGEERAKGNILERFSAQQFPDLHSELNLSSLELGDSALYFCASSVGREWDSPLHFGNGTRLTVT.

The CDR3 protein is CASARTSGNYNEQFF. As DNA, the CDR3 is TGTGCCAGCGCCCGGACTAGCGGGAATTACAATGAGCAGTTCTTC. The chain joins TRBV19 to TRBJ2-1; 12 bases fit TRBD2. Per germline, CDR1 LNHDA and CDR2 SQIVND (reference sequence). V trimming: 9 bases; J trimming: 4 bases; junction bases outside the gene matches: 7. The CDR3 totals 15 residues.

The V gene is TRBV5-6, the J gene TRBJ1-1; TRBD1 matches 8 bases. After removal of 5 bases from V and 4 bases from J, the junction contained 7 bases not matched to a gene. The CDR3 length is 14 residues. CDR1 is SGHDT and CDR2 is YYEEEE in the germline V gene. The CDR3 DNA reads as TGTGCCAGCAGAACCGGGACAGGCAGCACTGAAGCTTTCTTT. Translating gives CASRTGTGSTEAFF.

The gene calls are TRBV16 and TRBJ2-7; a possible D gene is TRBD1 (5 bases). CDR1 KGHSY and CDR2 FQNENV come from the germline V gene. The CDR3 loop spans 14 amino acids. The V gene lost 4 bases and the J gene lost 1 base, with 11 bases spanning the gap. Here the CDR3 reads CASSLMAGSYEQYF. The DNA for the CDR3 is TGTGCCAGCAGCCTAATGGCAGGGTCCTACGAGCAGTACTTC. The whole variable domain, remainder taken from reference TRBV16 and TRBJ2-7, is GEEVAQTPKHLVRGEGQKAKLYCAPIKGHSYVFWYQQVLKNEFKFLISFQNENVFDETGMPKERFSAKCLPNSPCSLEIQATKLEDSAVYFCASSLMAGSYEQYFGPGTRLTVT.

The chain joins TRBV5-1 to TRBJ1-3; 8 positions agree with TRBD1. CDR1 is SGHRS and CDR2 is YFSETQ in the germline V gene. This CDR3 is built from 16 residues. V was pared by 4 bases and J by 2 bases, with 8 bases of the junction left unmatched. The CDR3 nucleotides are TGCGCCAGCAGCGGAGGACAGGGCGGCCCTGGAAACACCATATATTTT. Residues: CASSGGQGGPGNTIYF.

V and J are TRBV2 and TRBJ1-4; TRBD1 is a possible D gene (6 bases). The germline V gene encodes CDR1 SNHLY and CDR2 FYNNEI. This CDR3 has 15 residues. V dropped 7 bases and J dropped 0 bases, with 12 bases sitting between them. This CDR3 reads CASNGRDTTNEKLFF. The CDR3 DNA sequence: TGTGCCAGCAATGGCAGGGACACAACTAATGAAAAACTGTTTTTT.

The count of this clone is one. The J gene is TRBJ2-3, the V gene TRBV5-4; possibly TRBD2 for D (6 bases). The CDR3 has 13 amino acids. Germline assignment: CDR1 SGHNT and CDR2 YYREEE (reference sequence). Trimming removed 4 bases at V and 3 bases at J, with 9 bases between. DNA of the CDR3: TGTGCCAGCAGCGCGGGGTATACAGATACGCAGTATTTT. Translating gives CASSAGYTDTQYF.

The V call is TRBV12-3 or TRBV12-4, the J call TRBJ1-1; D unclear. The CDR3 consists of 13 residues. Deletions cut 6 bases from V and 6 bases from J, with 14 bases between. The CDR3 DNA follows: TGTGCCAGCAGCTTCGGTGGGGAGGCTGAAGCTTTCTTT. As protein: CASSFGGEAEAFF.

This chain joins TRBV3-1 (or the pseudogene TRBV3-2) and TRBJ1-1, with 8 bases identical to TRBD1. The V segment lost 4 bases and the J segment 4 bases; nucleotides outside the gene matches: 8. The CDR3 consists of 15 residues. Germline assignment: CDR1 LGHDT and CDR2 YNNKEL (reference sequence). The CDR3 region has the DNA TGTGCCAGCAGCCCACGGACAGGGCTATCCACTGAAGCTTTCTTT. Protein product: CASSPRTGLSTEAFF.

V is TRBV5-1 and J is TRBJ2-7, with D possibly matching TRBD1 (6 bases). Germline assignment: CDR1 SGHRS and CDR2 YFSETQ. Deletions cut 7 bases from V and 3 bases from J, with 14 bases between. There are 13 residues in the CDR3. The CDR3 DNA reads TGCGCCAGCGGAATTAACAGGGACTACGAGCAGTACTTC. The encoded protein is CASGINRDYEQYF.